Listed here are 12 T cell receptor beta chains from one sample, sequenced in a study of cytomegalovirus exposure and HLA in healthy donors. Both 60 Vbeta primers and 13 Jbeta primers went into the PCR. Profiled with immunoSEQ multiplex PCR; TCRdb holds only in-frame clones, not every one. The sample lists about 60,000 clones, roughly 77% occurring once. The sequenced sample was PBMCs. All receptors derive from a woman in her thirties or forties in good health and CMV-seropositive.

The J gene is TRBJ2-5, the V gene TRBV30, with 7 nucleotides matching TRBD1. Germline CDR1 reads GTSNPN; CDR2 reads SVGIG (reference sequence). The V and J ends lost 3 bases and 2 bases, in that order; junction bases with no gene match: 3. This CDR3 is 13 amino acids long. For the CDR3, the DNA is TGTGCCTGGAGCCGGACAGGTCAAGAGACCCAGTACTTC. This encodes CAWSRTGQETQYF.

The V gene is TRBV7-9, the J gene TRBJ1-1; D unclear. Trimming removed 0 bases from V and 2 bases from J, with 10 bases in between. This CDR3 has 15 amino acids. CDR1 SEHNR and CDR2 FQNEAQ come from the germline V gene (reference sequence). The CDR3 reads CASSLAQGGNTEAFF. The CDR3 DNA reads as TGTGCCAGCAGCTTAGCGCAAGGCGGTAACACTGAAGCTTTCTTT.

This rearrangement joins TRBV9 to TRBJ2-3, with 9 bases lining up with TRBD2. Germline CDR1 and CDR2: SGDLS and YYNGEE. J was trimmed by 0 bases and V by 4 bases; bases with no gene match: 6. The CDR3 extends over 16 amino acids. The DNA for the CDR3 is TGTGCCAGCAGCTCACAGCGGGGGGCGAGCACAGATACGCAGTATTTT. Translated, it gives CASSSQRGASTDTQYF.

The gene calls are TRBV19 and TRBJ1-5; the D gene is possibly TRBD1 (5 bases). The germline V gene encodes CDR1 LNHDA and CDR2 SQIVND (reference sequence). CDR3 length: 14 residues. V dropped 6 bases and J dropped 3 bases, with 12 bases sitting between them. CDR3 in DNA: TGTGCCAGTAGGACCAGACAGATCAATCAGCCCCAGCATTTT. Amino acids: CASRTRQINQPQHF. Full variable domain (outside the CDR3, taken from reference TRBV19 and TRBJ1-5): DGGITQSPKYLFRKEGQNVTLSCEQNLNHDAMYWYRQDPGQGLRLIYYSQIVNDFQKGDIAEGYSVSREKKESFPLTVTSAQKNPTAFYLCASRTRQINQPQHFGDGTRLSIL.

V is TRBV4-3 and J is TRBJ1-2; 10 bases line up with TRBD1. Germline CDR1 reads LGHNA; CDR2 reads YSLEER. The CDR3 extends over 14 amino acids. V lost 4 bases and J lost 8; bases outside the gene matches: 7. CDR3 sequence reads: CASSPRQGARGYTF. The CDR3, as DNA: TGCGCCAGCAGCCCCAGACAGGGGGCGAGGGGCTACACCTTC.

The chain is built from TRBV7-9 and TRBJ1-6; 9 bases fit TRBD1. The germline gives CDR1 SEHNR, CDR2 FQNEAQ (reference sequence). This CDR3 region has 14 residues. The V gene end was trimmed by 5 bases and the J gene end by 10 bases; junction bases not matched to a gene: 6. CDR3: CASSPDRGRSPLHF. Written as DNA, the CDR3 is TGTGCCAGCAGCCCGGACAGGGGAAGGTCACCCCTCCACTTT.

This chain joins TRBV5-4 and TRBJ2-7; the D gene is possibly TRBD2 (6 bases). V was cut by 2 bases and J by 0 bases, with 12 bases left in between. The CDR3 consists of 15 residues. CDR1 SGHNT and CDR2 YYREEE come from the germline V gene (reference sequence). The CDR3 is CASSFTRGSSYEQYF. The CDR3 DNA reads TGTGCCAGCAGCTTTACCCGGGGGAGCTCCTACGAGCAGTACTTC.

This chain connects TRBV14 to TRBJ2-5; tentative D call: TRBD1 (5 bases). V lost 1 base, J lost 5 bases, and 8 bases lay in between. Germline V gene data show CDR1 as SGHDN and CDR2 as FVKESK. The CDR3 spans 13 residues. CDR3 DNA sequence: TGTGCCAGCAGCCAAGTCAGGGATGAGACCCAGTACTTC. This sequence encodes CASSQVRDETQYF.

The J gene is TRBJ2-5, the V gene TRBV5-1; 13 positions agree with TRBD2. V gave up 6 bases and J gave up 3 bases; unmatched junction bases: 8. The CDR3 runs 16 residues. Germline CDR1 SGHRS, CDR2 YFSETQ. In nucleotides, the CDR3 is TGCGCCAGCACCCGAATTGGACTAGCGGGGGAAGAGACCCAGTACTTC. Translated: CASTRIGLAGEETQYF. Together with reference TRBV5-1 and TRBJ2-5, the CDR3 gives the full variable domain: KAGVTQTPRYLIKTRGQQVTLSCSPISGHRSVSWYQQTPGQGLQFLFEYFSETQRNKGNFPGRFSGRQFSNSRSEMNVSTLELGDSALYLCASTRIGLAGEETQYFGPGTRLLVL.

This clone appeared a few times. V usage is TRBV6-5 and J usage is TRBJ2-7; 9 bases agree with TRBD1. This CDR3 region has 14 residues. Trimming removed 6 bases from V and 3 bases from J; junction bases left unmatched: 6. Germline V gives CDR1 MNHEY, CDR2 SVGAGI. The CDR3 bases are TGTGCCAGCAGACTGGACAGGGGTGGCTACGAGCAGTACTTC. Encoded protein: CASRLDRGGYEQYF.

Of note for this clone: Its ends do not fully match the called genes, so a read error is possible. The CDR3 loop is CASSHGTSETQYF. The CDR3 region has the DNA TGTGCTAGCAGCCATGGGACTTCCGAGACCCAGTACTTC. The J gene is TRBJ2-5, the V gene TRBV7-7; D is perhaps TRBD2 (6 bases). Per germline, CDR1 SSHAT and CDR2 FNYEAQ (reference sequence). The CDR3 covers 13 residues. Variable domain in full (rest from reference TRBV7-7 and TRBJ2-5): GAGVSQSPRYKVTKRGQDVTLRCDPISSHATLYWYQQALGQGPEFLTYFNYEAQPDKSGLPSDRFSAERPEGSISTLTIQRTEQRDSAMYRCASSHGTSETQYFGPGTRLLVL.

The CDR3 protein is CASQNSNSPLHF. The CDR3 DNA reads TGTGCCAGCCAAAACAGTAATTCACCCCTCCACTTT. The chain employs TRBV2 and TRBJ1-6; D is ambiguous. V dropped 8 bases and J dropped 6 bases, with 8 bases sitting between them. CDR3 size: 12 residues. Germline CDR1 SNHLY, CDR2 FYNNEI.